Listed below are T cell receptor beta chains from one sample, sequenced in a study of cytomegalovirus exposure and HLA in healthy donors. Using immunoSEQ multiplex PCR, the repertoire was profiled, and TCRdb retains in-frame clones only, with some absent. The data show around 76,000 clones, about four fifths seen once. Sequences were obtained from PBMCs. Every receptor here comes from a middle-aged man in good health and CMV-seronegative. Each CDR3 is given with its conserved first and last residue. The order of the fields is J gene, V gene, CDR3 protein.

TRBJ1-5,TRBV9,CASSVGSGGTSNQPQHF
TRBJ1-3,TRBV18,CASSPRGPLSGNTIYF
TRBJ2-3,TRBV29-1,CSVGGLAEGGTTDTQYF
TRBJ2-5,TRBV5-1,CASSLGQTKETQYF
NA,TRBV5-1,CASSLTAGLARSEQYF
TRBJ2-3,TRBV5-1,CASSLGWGDSTDTQYF
TRBJ1-1,TRBV6-6,CASSYSGGNTEAFF
TRBJ2-6,TRBV2,CASMRSPGANVLTF
TRBJ2-3,TRBV18,CASSPTSSSTDTQYF
TRBJ2-7,TRBV6-1,CASSSSTYEQYF
TRBJ2-3,TRBV11-2,CASSLETSFIDTQYF
TRBJ2-1,TRBV2,CASSVTLRINEQFF
TRBJ2-5,TRBV5-6,CASSSGGGGETQYF
TRBJ1-1,TRBV4-2,CASSQERVLTEAFF
TRBJ1-1,TRBV4-2,CASRRDMNTEAFF
TRBJ2-4,TRBV19,CASSIGWGEDWNIQYF
TRBJ2-7,TRBV25-1,CASRGQEGQYF
TRBJ2-1,TRBV2,CASSRGEMYEQFF
TRBJ1-5,TRBV19,CASSIDRARNQPQHF
TRBJ2-1,TRBV14,CASRPYRGWDEQFF
TRBJ1-1,TRBV2,CASRNPTGLKNTEAFF
TRBJ2-5,TRBV15,CATSTRQGMYQETQYF
TRBJ2-5,TRBV7-2,CASSFWEGSRETQYF
TRBJ2-3,TRBV11-1,CASSFYSGRTDTQYF
TRBJ2-2,TRBV2,CASSERGGSWLGSNTGELFF
TRBJ1-1,TRBV2,CASREDRGVKGAFF
TRBJ1-5,TRBV5-8,CASGLSGGWNQPQHF
TRBJ2-7,TRBV18,CASGPTVSYEQYF
TRBJ1-5,TRBV4-1,CTSSQEAGPQPQHF
TRBJ2-1,TRBV5-1,CASSLDPTSGRSYNEQFF
TRBJ2-5,TRBV5-1,CASSRSSGETQYF
TRBJ1-1,TRBV5-6,CASSLGGVTEAFF
TRBJ2-1,TRBV7-2,CASILQGTYNEQFF
TRBJ1-2,TRBV19,CASSIGTGSSYGYTF
TRBJ1-5,TRBV6-5,CASSLDRCQPQHF
TRBJ2-1,TRBV5-1,CASSSRVDNEQFF
TRBJ2-5,TRBV28,CASSFGREWETQYF
TRBJ2-3,TRBV28,CASSLVTGIGDTQYF
TRBJ2-1,TRBV19,CASSYGTSPYNEQFF
TRBJ1-5,TRBV12-1,CASSARTGGMGGNQPQHF
TRBJ2-7,TRBV28,CASRMTSGRSYEQYF
TRBJ2-7,TRBV18,CASSPPGGFHEQYF
TRBJ2-3,TRBV6-6,CASRSGTGGFTDTQYF
TRBJ1-3,TRBV6-5,CATQGAFSGNTIYF
TRBJ1-2,TRBV19,CASSLTQGTTIPYGYTF
TRBJ2-1,TRBV4-2,CASRDGTSGINQFF